Sequencing of this T cell receptor beta chain was carried out in a study of blood T cells in healthy people across ages (dated by TCRdb to about 2015). Concerning the study at large: In model experiments, roughly one uniquely barcoded TCR beta cDNA molecule per two T cells was captured by template switching. To track age-related changes in TCR beta repertoire diversity, the study relied on deep sequencing normalized with unique cDNA molecular identifiers. The donors were split into four age groups: young (average about 16 years), middle-aged (about 40), aged (approximately 59) and long-lived (approximately 80). Donors of different ages were randomly distributed across sequencing lanes to avoid experimental bias. The study analyzed two additional independent replicas of 1 million unique cDNA reads from the same blood draw for two donors, one aged 18 to 30 and one aged 80 or older. What the authors observed across the whole study: Because donor CMV infection status was unknown, age-related changes in expanded clonotypes were potentially confounded. Estimates of total diversity based on one million sequenced T cells were regarded as lower bounds and as underestimates. Observed TCR beta diversity per million T cells fell roughly linearly with age, and a significant reduction was already apparent by age approximately 41. Compared with the aged group, more naive CD4+ T cells, fewer expanded clones and increased TCR diversity were shown by the long-lived group, suggesting age selection. Bulk unsorted PBMC profiling prevented conclusive comparison of naive and antigen-experienced compartments. A strong correlation was found between observed TCR beta diversity and the percentage of naive T cells measured by flow cytometry.

Details on this clonotype: This clone's antigen is unknown. No much larger clone exists at a distance of one base, and base qualities are not known.

Libraries came from 5' RACE. Reads for this sample came from an Illumina HiSeq 2500. A second PCR of roughly 7 to 11 cycles was performed with a sample-barcoded 5' primer and a J-beta primer mix. Each TCR beta cDNA molecule received a unique molecular identifier from a template-switch 5' adaptor carrying 12 random nucleotides. At least 2.5 million CDR3-containing paired-end reads were obtained from each sample. First-strand cDNA was synthesized from all RNA with the Mint cDNA synthesis kit, primed by a TRBC-specific oligonucleotide. After uracil-DNA glycosylase treatment, a first 18-cycle PCR used universal primers M1SS and BC2_uni_R on all cDNA. Processing in the source paper ran as follows. Each sample was normalized by randomly selecting 1 million high-quality reads, each carrying a distinct molecular identifier. Reads with shared molecular identifiers were discarded instead of being binned into consensus sequences. CDR3 identification, clonotype clustering and error correction used MiTCR with a Q25 quality threshold and the strictest error-elimination algorithm. A nonparametric unseen species model using Euler transformation provided a lower-bound estimate of total TCR beta diversity. Using fastp trimming at Q25 and MiXCR clonotype assembly, TCRdb reanalyzed the public sequencing data and kept in-frame beta chains. Identical CDR3 proteins give one entry, which carries the most common genes and DNA. The V and J calls reflect TCRdb's pipeline rather than the authors' work. The sample table records a few hundred thousand distinct CDR3 sequences; 25% to 30% of these occur just once. Together, the top ten hold over 25% of the sample.

The donors were some 36 Caucasian individuals from Russia, aged roughly 6 to 90 years, who were systemically healthy. Each donor gave approximately 9.3 milliliters of peripheral blood, collected into EDTA-treated Vacutainer tubes. PBMCs were isolated by Ficoll-Paque density-gradient centrifugation, with at least 7 million obtained per sample. Trizol reagent was used to extract total RNA from the PBMCs, yielding at least 6 micrograms per sample. Naive CD45RAhigh/CD27high T cell percentages were measured by flow cytometry on a PBMC aliquot from every donor. The germline V gene specifies SQVTM as CDR1 and ANQGSEA as CDR2. From the cysteine through the phenylalanine, the CDR3 covers 13 amino acids. The DNA shown is the 39-base CDR3, in frame from base 1. V loses 4 bases of germline sequence and J loses 5 bases, and the interval between the two ends is 11 bases.

Sequenced material: blood. The sequence is built from TRBV29-1 and TRBJ2-2, with no confident D gene call. This clonotype was sampled from a woman between 65 and 79 years old in good health. The nucleotide sequence is TGCAGCGTTGGGCCGCCCGCTACCGGGGAGCTGTTTTTT. It encodes CSVGPPATGELFF.